The 18 T cell receptor beta chains presented below share a single source sample, sequenced in a study of OX40 agonist ivuxolimab in advanced cancers. The assay was immunoSEQ multiplex PCR, and TCRdb's table has in-frame clones only and misses some. The table has about 34,000 clones, 92% seen once. Sequencing used CD4+ or CD8+ T cells sorted from blood, obtained in a trial of the OX40 agonist ivuxolimab. Source of these receptors: an adult with an advanced solid tumor such as melanoma, head and neck, liver or kidney cancer.

The chain uses TRBV9 and TRBJ1-4, with D tentatively TRBD1 (5 bases). CDR3 length: 14 residues. The ends were cut back, 3 bases at V and 8 bases at J, with 14 bases in the middle. Germline loops: CDR1 SGDLS, CDR2 YYNGEE. CDR3 region: CASSAGVREEKLFF. In nucleotides, the CDR3 is TGTGCCAGCAGCGCGGGGGTGCGAGAGGAAAAACTGTTTTTT.

The rearrangement joins TRBV7-9 to TRBJ2-1; no clear D gene. The germline V and J ends were trimmed by 5 bases and 7 bases, with 9 bases remaining between them. Germline CDR1 reads SEHNR; CDR2 reads FQNEAQ (reference sequence). The CDR3 runs 12 residues. In DNA form, the CDR3 reads TGTGCCAGCAGCCCGTCCGGAAATGAGCAGTTCTTC. Translated, it gives CASSPSGNEQFF.

The chain is built from TRBV12-5 and TRBJ2-5, with TRBD2 matching over 11 bases. From germline, CDR1 is LGHNT and CDR2 FRNRAP. The CDR3 covers 15 residues. V lost 2 bases and J lost 5; bases outside the gene matches: 4. The CDR3 DNA reads TGTGCTAGTGGTTTGACTAGCGGGGGAGTCGAGACCCAGTACTTC. This sequence encodes CASGLTSGGVETQYF.

The chain has TRBV28 and TRBJ1-1, with D unresolved. V was trimmed by 5 bases and J by 1 base, leaving 17 bases between them. CDR1 MDHEN and CDR2 SYDVKM come from the germline V gene. The length of the CDR3 is 16 residues. Here the CDR3 DNA reads TGTGCCAGCAGTCCAGGACCGTCCCTCGAGAACACTGAAGCTTTCTTT. Protein: CASSPGPSLENTEAFF.

Regarding this clone: At one end the junction does not follow the germline gene, possibly because of a read error. The rearrangement uses TRBV5-3 and TRBJ2-7; D might be TRBD1 (5 bases). TRBV5-3 is marked as an open reading frame, function uncertain. CDR3 length equals 13 residues. In nucleotides, the CDR3 is TGTGCCAAAAGCAGCGACAGATGCTACGAGCAGTACTTC. This encodes CAKSSDRCYEQYF.

This chain connects TRBV7-8 to TRBJ2-5; 8 positions match TRBD1. V was clipped by 4 bases and J by 6 bases; unmatched bases: 4. Looked up from germline, CDR1 is SGHVS and CDR2 is FQNEAQ. The CDR3 totals 13 residues. CDR3: CASSSDRAKTQYF. The CDR3 DNA follows: TGTGCCAGCAGCTCGGACAGGGCAAAGACCCAGTACTTC.

The V and J genes are TRBV28 and TRBJ2-2, with D tentatively TRBD1 (5 bases). V dropped 6 bases and J dropped 4 bases, with 15 bases sitting between them. Germline V gene lookup returns CDR1 MDHEN and CDR2 SYDVKM. There are 15 residues in the CDR3. CDR3 nucleotides: TGTGCCAGCAGGAATGGGGCAGTAGGCACCGGGGAGCTGTTTTTT. As protein: CASRNGAVGTGELFF.

This clone was seen a single time. The rearrangement links TRBV19 to TRBJ1-3, with unresolved D. Germline V CDR1 and CDR2: LNHDA, SQIVND (reference sequence). This CDR3 is 14 amino acids long. The ends were cut back, 8 bases at V and 0 bases at J, with 11 bases in the middle. CDR3 nucleotides: TGTGCCAGTCTCCCCACCTTCTCTGGAAACACCATATATTTT. Encoded protein: CASLPTFSGNTIYF. Looking up the rest from reference TRBV19 and TRBJ1-3 gives the full variable domain: DGGITQSPKYLFRKEGQNVTLSCEQNLNHDAMYWYRQDPGQGLRLIYYSQIVNDFQKGDIAEGYSVSREKKESFPLTVTSAQKNPTAFYLCASLPTFSGNTIYFGEGSWLTVV.

The chain joins TRBV29-1 to TRBJ1-2; D is unclear. The germline CDR1 and CDR2 sequences are SQVTM and ANQGSEA. Trimming stripped 7 bases from V and 6 bases from J, with 18 bases between. The CDR3 is 13 amino acids. DNA of the CDR3: TGCAGCGCCCAACCTCAACCGGATGATGGCTACACCTTC. It is translated as CSAQPQPDDGYTF.

Only one count was recorded for this clone. This chain joins TRBV29-1 and TRBJ2-2; 7 nucleotides agree with TRBD1. Germline assignment: CDR1 SQVTM and CDR2 ANQGSEA. The length of the CDR3 is 15 residues. The ends lost 4 bases at V and 1 base at J; junction bases unmatched: 6. The CDR3 DNA reads as TGCAGCGTTGTTTCAGGGGGATTGAACACCGGGGAGCTGTTTTTT. Translation gives CSVVSGGLNTGELFF.

This clone has a single count. The chain has TRBV7-2 and TRBJ1-4, with a weak D call TRBD1 (6 bases). This CDR3 contains 15 residues. Trimming cost V 4 bases and J 7 bases, with 16 bases left between them. Per the germline V gene, CDR1 is SGHTA and CDR2 is FQGNSA. CDR3 loop: CASSSGGANGEKLFF. Here the CDR3 DNA reads TGTGCCAGCAGCTCGGGGGGGGCGAATGGTGAAAAACTGTTTTTT.

As DNA, the CDR3 is TGCAGCGTCGGACAGATACAGGGGTCCGAGCAGTACTTC. Amino acid sequence: CSVGQIQGSEQYF. The chain uses TRBV29-1 and TRBJ2-7; 7 bases align to TRBD1. The CDR3 totals 13 residues. V shed 6 bases and J 6 bases; nucleotides not matched to a gene: 11. Germline V gene data show CDR1 as SQVTM and CDR2 as ANQGSEA.

This clone has a single count. V and J are TRBV5-8 and TRBJ1-1; D gene ambiguous. With 0 bases removed from V and 0 bases from J, the gap between germline ends came to 15 bases. The V gene's germline CDR1 is SGHTS and CDR2 YDEGEE. The CDR3 is made up of 17 amino acids. In DNA, the CDR3 is TGTGCCAGCAGCTTGGCAAGAACGAATTCCATGAACACTGAAGCTTTCTTT. Amino acids: CASSLARTNSMNTEAFF.

This chain connects TRBV7-9 to TRBJ2-1; 7 nucleotides agree with TRBD1. CDR3 length: 14 residues. Germline V CDR1 and CDR2: SEHNR, FQNEAQ (reference sequence). Germline trimming cut 3 bases from V and 4 bases from J; bases unmatched to any gene: 3. The CDR3 spells CASSFRDRYNEQFF. CDR3 in DNA: TGTGCCAGCAGCTTTAGGGACAGATACAATGAGCAGTTCTTC.

V usage is TRBV4-2 and J usage is TRBJ2-1; D uncertain. Trimming took off 0 bases at V and 15 bases at J, with 15 bases between the two ends. Per germline, CDR1 LGHNA and CDR2 YNFKEQ. The CDR3 has 13 amino acids. The CDR3 bases are TGTGCCAGCAGCCAAGATCCTGCCGCCCAGGCGTTCTTC. Translated: CASSQDPAAQAFF.

The rearrangement links TRBV6-1 to TRBJ1-2, with D tentatively TRBD1 (5 bases). CDR3 length: 15 residues. Germline CDR1 and CDR2: MNHNS and SASEGT. V was pared by 2 bases and J by 10 bases, with 20 bases between. The CDR3 loop reads CASSELARGPGDYTF. The CDR3 region has the DNA TGTGCCAGCAGTGAACTAGCAAGGGGCCCCGGAGACTACACCTTC.

This sequence joins TRBV7-2 and TRBJ2-3, with TRBD2 matching 15 bases. Germline V gene data show CDR1 as SGHTA and CDR2 as FQGNSA. The CDR3 has 17 residues. The V segment lost 1 base and the J segment 5 bases; nucleotides outside the gene matches: 4. CDR3 sequence reads: CASSLGTSGGEGDTQYF. As DNA, the CDR3 is TGTGCCAGCAGCTTAGGGACTAGCGGGGGGGAGGGAGATACGCAGTATTTT.

The chain joins TRBV5-5 to TRBJ2-5; D call uncertain. Germline CDR1 and CDR2: SGHKS and YYEKEE (reference sequence). The V end was cut by 4 bases, the J end by 5 bases, with 9 bases between. CDR3 length: 12 residues. CDR3 nucleotide sequence: TGTGCCAGCAGCCGATATATGGAGACCCAGTACTTC. Its translation: CASSRYMETQYF. Full variable domain (missing parts from reference TRBV5-5 and TRBJ2-5): DAGVTQSPTHLIKTRGQQVTLRCSPISGHKSVSWYQQVLGQGPQFIFQYYEKEERGRGNFPDRFSARQFPNYSSELNVNALLLGDSALYLCASSRYMETQYFGPGTRLLVL.